This is a list of T cell receptor beta chains from one sample in a study of T cell repertoires in aging, cancer and after chemotherapy. TCRdb re-called the multiplex PCR reads through MiXCR, storing one row per CDR3 protein. The profile shows some 7,700 distinct CDR3 sequences, around 50% of them singletons. The sequencing sample was made of blood. The receptors stem from a human donor with a solid tumor. Both conserved end residues are part of each CDR3. D genes are given only for firm matches. Clone size, where shown, is once, few, many, or a class for clones that have expanded.

V	J	D	size	DNA	CDR3
TRBV6-5	TRBJ2-7	.	.	TGTGCCGCTGGGGGGTACTCGATAACCTACGAGCAGTACTTC	CAAGGYSITYEQYF
TRBV6-4	TRBJ1-5	.	.	TGTGCCAGCAGTGAGGAAGAGGGGAATCAGCCCCAGCATTTT	CASSEEEGNQPQHF
TRBV19	TRBJ2-3	TRBD2	.	TGTGCCAGTAGTATGATAGCGGGGGGAAGCACAGATACGCAGTATTTT	CASSMIAGGSTDTQYF
TRBV5-8	TRBJ2-7	.	.	TGTGCCAGCAGCTTTATCACCTACGAGCAGTACTTC	CASSFITYEQYF
TRBV5-1	TRBJ1-2	.	.	TGCGCCAGCAGCTTGTTCTCGGCCGGTCTCGAGGGCTACACCTTC	CASSLFSAGLEGYTF
TRBV20-1	TRBJ2-7	.	few	TGCAGTGCTGCCGGCGGCAATACCTACGAGCAGTACTTC	CSAAGGNTYEQYF
TRBV7-3	TRBJ1-2	TRBD1	.	TGTGCCAGCAGCTTAATTAGGGACAGGCGCGCCCTTAACTATGGCTACACCTTC	CASSLIRDRRALNYGYTF
TRBV19	TRBJ2-7	TRBD1	.	TGTGCCAGTAGTATGGTGACAGGGGGATACGAGCAGTACTTC	CASSMVTGGYEQYF
TRBV7-2	TRBJ2-5	TRBD1	few	TGTGCCAGCAGCTTAGCCCGGACAGGTTCAGGGACCCAGTACTTC	CASSLARTGSGTQYF
TRBV19	TRBJ1-1	.	few	TGTGCCAGTACCCGACAGTTGAACACTGAAGCTTTCTTT	CASTRQLNTEAFF
TRBV20-1	TRBJ1-1	.	.	TGCAGTGCCGCACTTGGTGACACTGAAGCTTTCTTT	CSAALGDTEAFF
TRBV6-4	TRBJ2-7	TRBD2	.	TGTGCCAGCAGTAACTATCGAAGAGCCTACGGCATCTGGGAGGGTTCTGGCGAGCAGTACTTC	CASSNYRRAYGIWEGSGEQYF
TRBV18	TRBJ1-4	.	.	TGTGCCAGCTCCCGCATTGCCAGCTCTAATGAAAAACTGTTTTTT	CASSRIASSNEKLFF
TRBV5-1	TRBJ2-3	TRBD1	.	TGCGCCAGCAGCCCAGGACAGGGATACACAGATACGCAGTATTTT	CASSPGQGYTDTQYF
TRBV6-5	TRBJ2-1	TRBD2	few	TGTGCCAGCAGCCAGACTAGCGGGTTCTACAATGAGCAGTTCTTC	CASSQTSGFYNEQFF
TRBV11-2	TRBJ1-4	TRBD1	.	TGTGCCAGCAGCCCCGACACAGGGGGTTGGGAAAAACTGTTTTTT	CASSPDTGGWEKLFF
TRBV30	TRBJ2-4	.	.	TGTGCCTGGAGTCTCCTGGGGAACATTCAGTACTTC	CAWSLLGNIQYF
TRBV6-2/TRBV6-3	TRBJ1-1	TRBD1	once	TGTGCCAGCAGTACACGGGGACAGGGGGACACTGAAGCTTTCTTT	CASSTRGQGDTEAFF
TRBV24-1	TRBJ2-2	.	.	TGTGCCACCAGTGATTCGACTCGGGGGGCGCCTGGGGAGCTGTTTTTT	CATSDSTRGAPGELFF
TRBV10-3	TRBJ2-2	TRBD2	.	TGTGCCATCAAAGGAATGCGGGAGGGCGGGGAGCTGTTTTTT	CAIKGMREGGELFF
TRBV19	TRBJ1-2	TRBD1	.	TGTGCCAGTAGCGAGGGGGCGTTCTATGGCTACACCTTC	CASSEGAFYGYTF
TRBV10-3	TRBJ2-7	TRBD2	.	TGTGCCATCAGTGAGTACCCCTCGGGACTATACGAGCAGTACTTC	CAISEYPSGLYEQYF